This T cell receptor beta chain was identified in a study of T cell responses to AZD1222 COVID-19 vaccine (TCRdb year 2021). Study-level background: A total of 240 or so trial participants underwent TCR sequencing, of whom 207 had received two doses of AZD1222 and roughly 26 had received two doses of the MenACWY control vaccine. Trial participants were enrolled by age into subgroups of 18-55, 56-69 and 70-plus years, and roughly 150, 30 and 60 TCR-sequenced participants, respectively, were included in these subgroups. Overall study results and their limits: Vaccine-associated CD4 TCRs spanned the whole spike protein, with dominant responses in regions 160-218 and 743-854. No day 14 peak-response samples were available, so repertoires were characterized only after the peak T cell response. Only five to seven AZD1222 recipients were SARS-CoV-2 seropositive at baseline, limiting conclusions about previously exposed vaccinees. After two AZD1222 doses, both the breadth and the depth of spike-specific TCRs were significantly higher than at day 0 and than in MenACWY recipients. The 56-69-year group was small, and its depth increase did not reach significance, likely because of low power. Nearly half of unique spike-specific TCRs reportedly recognized epitopes outside regions mutated in the B.1.351 and B.1.1.7 variants. Participants were mostly white British and included more females than males, and it was suggested by the authors that clonal diversity may have been underestimated.

CDR1 and CDR2 are drawn from the germline V gene: SGHVS, FNYEAQ. Germline trimming: 0 bases from V, 7 bases from J; junction bases outside gene matches: 14. Measured from the cysteine to the phenylalanine, the CDR3 is 17 residues long. Only the CDR3 part of the read is kept: 51 bases, read in frame from the first base. The CDR3 regions of human TCRbeta chains were analyzed by immunosequencing. The study's processing was this. TCRs in the repertoires were compared against a reference library of SARS-CoV-2-specific TCRs that had been generated with the MIRA antigen-specificity platform. Breadth was defined as the fraction of unique TCRs that were SARS-CoV-2-associated, and depth was defined as the fraction of total T cells that were SARS-CoV-2-associated. Using the MIRA data, each spike-specific TCR was assigned both to the spike region to which the TCR was reactive and to a CD4 or CD8 class. Log10-transformed breadth and depth values were compared by one-way ANOVA with Sidak's multiple comparisons tests. TCRdb stores this immuneACCESS table with in-frame sequences only. Part of the clones is absent; in the studies checked, under half of the shortfall reflects unresolved V genes, and no reason is known for the rest. Clonal size and the V and J genes are those of that table, whereas D and trimming came from the DNA. The sample table shows 200,000 or so clones, and 85% to 90% are seen once. The ten largest clones represent 2.5% to 3% of the sample.

The meaning of the sample's time point label: baseline before first vaccination. What the treatment or condition label conveys for this sample: meningococcal conjugate vaccine given as trial control. Samples from vaccinated people were obtained from the UK trials COV001 and COV002, which included a single-blind randomized controlled phase 2/3 trial of AZD1222 (ChAdOx1 nCoV-19) in healthy adults. Trial participant PBMC samples were collected at day 0 and day 28 after the second dose for TCRbeta chain sequencing. Points on this clone: Its target antigen remains unknown. Nothing much larger sits one base from this clone, and base qualities are not available.

Recombination linked TRBV7-6 to TRBJ2-7, with TRBD1 identical over 8 junction bases. This receptor was identified in an adult in good health. The input for sequencing was peripheral blood, taken on day 0 of MenACWY control vaccination. CDR3 protein: CASSLAQGPRGLGEQYF. The DNA reads TGTGCCAGCAGCTTAGCGCAAGGGCCCAGGGGGCTAGGAGAGCAGTACTTC.